The 7 T cell receptor beta chains below were found in one sample sequenced in a study of beta chain features in type 1 diabetes. Of the isolated RNA, all was reverse transcribed, and so the sequenced material was expressed TCRB transcripts. Sequencing used immunoSEQ multiplex PCR; TCRdb keeps in-frame clones, though not all of them. The repertoire consists of hundreds of thousands of clones, with roughly 31% occurring once and the leading ten covering 0.065%. The sequenced material came from naive CD4+ T cells from blood. These TCRs come from a man between 18 and 29 years old in good health.

This chain joins TRBV13 and TRBJ2-7; 9 positions agree with TRBD1. After removal of 5 bases from V and 0 bases from J, the junction contained 2 bases not matched to a gene. Germline loops: CDR1 PRHDT, CDR2 FYEKMQ (reference sequence). This CDR3 is 14 amino acids long. CDR3 sequence reads: CASSATGGSYEQYF. CDR3 bases: TGTGCCAGCAGCGCGACAGGGGGCTCCTACGAGCAGTACTTC.

CDR3 nucleotide sequence: TGCAGCGTTGGAGGACAGGGTGATCAGCCCCAGCATTTT. Protein sequence: CSVGGQGDQPQHF. V and J are TRBV29-1 and TRBJ1-5; TRBD1 matches at 8 bases. This CDR3 region has 13 residues. Germline V CDR1 and CDR2: SQVTM, ANQGSEA. Losses at the gene ends were 4 bases for V and 5 bases for J; bases not matched to a gene: 4.

This clone was seen a handful of times. The rearrangement links TRBV14 to TRBJ2-5; D might be TRBD2 (5 bases). Trimming stripped 1 base from V and 5 bases from J, with 11 bases between. There are 14 residues in the CDR3. Per germline, CDR1 SGHDN and CDR2 FVKESK. The CDR3 sequence: CASSQVWGAETQYF. The DNA of the CDR3 is TGTGCCAGCAGCCAAGTCTGGGGAGCGGAGACCCAGTACTTC.

This clone turned up a few times. The chain couples TRBV7-2 to TRBJ2-5, with 10 bases matching TRBD2. The V segment lost 4 bases and the J segment 2 bases; nucleotides outside the gene matches: 4. In germline, CDR1 is SGHTA, CDR2 FQGNSA. The length of the CDR3 is 15 residues. The CDR3 region has the DNA TGTGCCAGCAGCTCTCAGACTAGCGGGCAAGAGACCCAGTACTTC. This encodes CASSSQTSGQETQYF.

The chain joins TRBV7-2 to TRBJ2-5; TRBD2 agrees at 8 bases. Unmatched junction bases numbered 2, after V lost 3 bases and J lost 5 bases. Germline lookup yields CDR1 SGHTA and CDR2 FQGNSA. The CDR3 totals 13 residues. CDR3 in DNA: TGTGCCAGCAGCTTCAGCGGGGGTGAGACCCAGTACTTC. Translated, it gives CASSFSGGETQYF.

The chain employs TRBV7-9 and TRBJ1-2, with D possibly being TRBD1 (5 bases). This CDR3 comprises 14 residues. Germline V lookup: CDR1 SEHNR, CDR2 FQNEAQ (reference sequence). Between the trimmed V and J ends, which lost 5 bases and 8 bases, there was a span of 18 bases. CDR3 sequence reads: CASSPGTNPNGYTF. DNA for the CDR3: TGTGCCAGCAGCCCTGGGACTAATCCTAACGGCTACACCTTC.

This clone was seen a few times. This chain links TRBV4-3 with TRBJ2-1; no reliable D call. With 0 bases removed from V and 6 bases from J, the gap between germline ends came to 9 bases. The CDR3 covers 14 residues. The germline V gene encodes CDR1 LGHNA and CDR2 YSLEER. Written as DNA, the CDR3 is TGCGCCAGCAGCCAAGAAGGCCCCGCCAATGAGCAGTTCTTC. This gives the protein CASSQEGPANEQFF.